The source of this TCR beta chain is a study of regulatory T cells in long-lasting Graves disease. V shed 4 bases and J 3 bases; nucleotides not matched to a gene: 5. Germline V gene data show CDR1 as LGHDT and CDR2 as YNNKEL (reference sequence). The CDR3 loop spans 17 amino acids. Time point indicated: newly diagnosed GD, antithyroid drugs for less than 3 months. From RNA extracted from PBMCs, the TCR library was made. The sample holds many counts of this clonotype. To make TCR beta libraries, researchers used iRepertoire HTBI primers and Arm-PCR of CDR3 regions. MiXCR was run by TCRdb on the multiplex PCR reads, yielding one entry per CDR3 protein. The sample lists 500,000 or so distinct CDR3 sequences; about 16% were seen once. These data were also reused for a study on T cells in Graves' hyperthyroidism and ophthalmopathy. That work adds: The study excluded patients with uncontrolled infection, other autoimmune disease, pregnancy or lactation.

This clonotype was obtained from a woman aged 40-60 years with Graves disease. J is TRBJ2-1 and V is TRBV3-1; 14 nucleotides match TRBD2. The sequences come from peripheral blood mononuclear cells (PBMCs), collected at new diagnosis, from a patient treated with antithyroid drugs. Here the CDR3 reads CASSLMGTSGGYNEQFF. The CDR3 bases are TGTGCCAGCAGCCTTATGGGGACTAGCGGGGGCTACAATGAGCAGTTCTTC.